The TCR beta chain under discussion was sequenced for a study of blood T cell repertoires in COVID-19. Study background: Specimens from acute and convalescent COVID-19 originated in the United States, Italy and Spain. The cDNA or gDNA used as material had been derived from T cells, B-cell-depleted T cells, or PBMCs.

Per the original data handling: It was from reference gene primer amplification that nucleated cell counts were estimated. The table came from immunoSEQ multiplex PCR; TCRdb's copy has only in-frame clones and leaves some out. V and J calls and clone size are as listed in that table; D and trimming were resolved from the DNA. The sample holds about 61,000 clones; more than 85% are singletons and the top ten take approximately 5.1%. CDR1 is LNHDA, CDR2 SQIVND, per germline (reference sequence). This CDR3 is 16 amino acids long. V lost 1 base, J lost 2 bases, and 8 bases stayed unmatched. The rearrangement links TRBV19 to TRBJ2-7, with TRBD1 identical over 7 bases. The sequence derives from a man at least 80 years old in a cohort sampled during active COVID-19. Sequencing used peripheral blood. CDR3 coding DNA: TGTGCCAGTAGTATAGTAAAGACAGGGACAGCCTACGAGCAGTACTTC. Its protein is CASSIVKTGTAYEQYF.